The 21 T cell receptor beta chains below all came from one sample that was sequenced in a study of blood T cell repertoires in COVID-19. Some clones are missing from TCRdb's copy, which holds only in-frame ones; the method was immunoSEQ multiplex PCR. The sample contains about 220,000 clones, about four fifths of which appear only once. The sequencing input was PBMCs or T cells enriched from blood (not recorded which). All receptors derive from a woman aged 60-70 years who had recovered from COVID-19.

The chain links TRBV7-2 to TRBJ2-3; D perhaps matches TRBD1 (6 bases). Germline CDR1 and CDR2: SGHTA and FQGNSA. Deletions cut 4 bases from V and 11 bases from J, with 25 bases between. CDR3 length: 16 residues. The CDR3 sequence is CASSSSPSRVGGRQYF. The CDR3 bases are TGTGCCAGCAGCTCCAGCCCCTCGCGGGTAGGGGGTAGGCAGTATTTT.

This clone turned up a few times. V usage is TRBV29-1 and J usage is TRBJ1-1; 9 bases agree with TRBD1. The J segment lost 2 bases and the V segment lost 2 bases, leaving 6 bases of the junction unmatched. Germline CDR1 is SQVTM and CDR2 is ANQGSEA. This CDR3 has 15 amino acids. CDR3 coding DNA: TGCAGCGTTGAACTCTTGGACAGGGGAAACACTGAAGCTTTCTTT. Amino acid sequence: CSVELLDRGNTEAFF.

This chain links TRBV7-8 with TRBJ1-5; 7 bases fit TRBD1. This CDR3 has 14 residues. The V segment lost 5 bases and the J segment 4 bases; nucleotides outside the gene matches: 5. In germline, CDR1 is SGHVS, CDR2 FQNEAQ. As DNA, the CDR3 is TGTGCCAGCAGCCAGACAGGGAAAAATCAGCCCCAGCATTTT. Translating it yields CASSQTGKNQPQHF.

The chain employs TRBV20-1 and TRBJ2-7; TRBD2 agrees at 10 bases. This CDR3 contains 15 residues. V lost 3 bases, J lost 0 bases, and 5 bases stayed unmatched. CDR1 is DFQATT, CDR2 SNEGSKA, per germline (reference sequence). The CDR3 sequence is CSASPGLANSYEQYF. The DNA of the CDR3 is TGCAGTGCTAGTCCGGGACTAGCGAACTCCTACGAGCAGTACTTC.

The V call is TRBV10-3, the J call TRBJ1-2; no clear D gene. Deletions cut 3 bases from V and 2 bases from J, with 10 bases between. CDR3 size: 14 residues. Germline values: CDR1 ENHRY, CDR2 SYGVKD. The CDR3 sequence: CAISEEGRNYGYTF. CDR3 DNA sequence: TGTGCCATCAGTGAAGAGGGCAGAAACTATGGCTACACCTTC.

The chain carries TRBV25-1 and TRBJ2-1; 8 bases are shared with TRBD1. Unmatched junction bases numbered 12, after V lost 4 bases and J lost 4 bases. The CDR3 covers 17 residues. CDR1 is MGHDK and CDR2 is SYGVNS in the germline V gene. The DNA for the CDR3 is TGTGCCAGCAGTGGAAACAGGGGGTCAGCTATTTACAATGAGCAGTTCTTC. Translated, it gives CASSGNRGSAIYNEQFF. Supplemented by reference TRBV25-1 and TRBJ2-1, the full variable domain reads EADIYQTPRYLVIGTGKKITLECSQTMGHDKMYWYQQDPGMELHLIHYSYGVNSTEKGDLSSESTVSRIRTEHFPLTLESARPSHTSQYLCASSGNRGSAIYNEQFFGPGTRLTVL.

The genes are TRBV29-1 and TRBJ1-1; D possibly corresponds to TRBD1 (5 bases). CDR1 and CDR2 (germline): SQVTM, ANQGSEA. The CDR3 extends over 12 amino acids. Trimming pared 4 bases from V and 6 bases from J, leaving 12 bases between. For the CDR3, the DNA is TGCAGCGTTGTAGGGGATTCATCTGAAGCTTTCTTT. It specifies CSVVGDSSEAFF.

V is TRBV11-2 and J is TRBJ2-3, with 15 positions matching TRBD2. Trimming cost V 4 bases and J 1 base; bases outside gene matches: 3. This CDR3 spans 17 amino acids. The germline CDR1 and CDR2 sequences are SGHAT and FQNNGV. CDR3 region: CASSWTSGRARTDTQYF. CDR3 DNA sequence: TGTGCCAGCAGCTGGACTAGCGGGAGGGCCCGCACAGATACGCAGTATTTT.

V is TRBV9 and J is TRBJ1-3; the D gene is possibly TRBD1 (6 bases). CDR3 size: 14 residues. The germline gives CDR1 SGDLS, CDR2 YYNGEE. V lost 3 bases and J 4 bases, leaving 11 bases between the germline ends. CDR3 protein: CASSGGQPGNTIYF. The CDR3 coding sequence is TGTGCCAGCAGCGGTGGACAGCCCGGAAACACCATATATTTT.

This clone was seen only a few times. The chain combines TRBV9 with TRBJ1-1; D may be TRBD1 (6 bases). Per germline, CDR1 SGDLS and CDR2 YYNGEE. Trimming left V 1 base short and J 6 bases short, with 13 bases between. This CDR3 has 14 residues. The CDR3 bases are TGTGCCAGCAGCGTACAGGGGAAAGGTGCTGAAGCTTTCTTT. Translated: CASSVQGKGAEAFF. Full variable domain (remainder filled in from reference TRBV9 and TRBJ1-1): DSGVTQTPKHLITATGQRVTLRCSPRSGDLSVYWYQQSLDQGLQFLIQYYNGEERAKGNILERFSAQQFPDLHSELNLSSLELGDSALYFCASSVQGKGAEAFFGQGTRLTVV.

This chain links TRBV11-3 with TRBJ2-1, with 14 positions matching TRBD2. After removal of 5 bases from V and 8 bases from J, the junction contained 5 bases not matched to a gene. Germline V gene sequence: CDR1 SGHNT, CDR2 YENEEA. This CDR3 is 15 amino acids long. CDR3 nucleotide sequence: TGTGCCAGCAGCCCGGGACTAGCGGGAGAGGATGAGCAGTTCTTC. This sequence encodes CASSPGLAGEDEQFF.

V usage is TRBV5-1 and J usage is TRBJ2-1; maybe TRBD1 (7 bases). Germline CDR1 SGHRS, CDR2 YFSETQ. Between the trimmed V and J ends, which lost 1 base and 4 bases, there was a span of 12 bases. The CDR3 has 15 residues. The CDR3 DNA follows: TGCGCCAGCAGCTTGTCAGCAGGGGGGTACAATGAGCAGTTCTTC. It yields the protein CASSLSAGGYNEQFF.

The chain employs TRBV10-3 and TRBJ1-4, with 8 positions matching TRBD1. The V segment lost 6 bases and the J segment 7 bases; nucleotides outside the gene matches: 10. From germline, CDR1 is ENHRY and CDR2 SYGVKD. The CDR3 is 15 amino acids. As DNA, the CDR3 is TGTGCCATCAGGGGATCAGGGGGCGGAGGTGAAAAACTGTTTTTT. It codes for CAIRGSGGGGEKLFF.

This chain links TRBV25-1 with TRBJ1-2; 7 nucleotides align to TRBD1. CDR3 length: 14 amino acids. The germline CDR1 and CDR2 sequences are MGHDK and SYGVNS. J was trimmed by 5 bases and V by 3 bases; bases with no gene match: 6. CDR3 sequence: CASSDYRGTYGYTF. The CDR3 DNA follows: TGTGCCAGCAGTGATTACAGGGGAACGTATGGCTACACCTTC.

This chain joins TRBV7-9 and TRBJ2-3, with 8 bases that match TRBD2. This CDR3 has 16 amino acids. V trimming: 6 bases; J trimming: 3 bases; junction bases outside the gene matches: 11. The germline gives CDR1 SEHNR, CDR2 FQNEAQ (reference sequence). The CDR3 is CASRPLGVAGTDTQYF. The CDR3 region has the DNA TGTGCCAGCAGACCCCTGGGAGTAGCGGGAACAGATACGCAGTATTTT.

This clone occurred a few times. The chain couples TRBV11-2 to TRBJ2-2, with 9 bases lining up with TRBD2. The V and J ends lost 2 bases and 1 base, in that order; junction bases with no gene match: 2. Germline CDR1 SGHAT, CDR2 FQNNGV. The CDR3 is made up of 16 amino acids. The CDR3: CASSLLSGGNTGELFF. In nucleotides, the CDR3 is TGTGCCAGCAGCTTACTTAGCGGGGGGAACACCGGGGAGCTGTTTTTT.

The chain recombines TRBV19 with TRBJ2-5, with D maybe TRBD2 (5 bases). Germline loops: CDR1 LNHDA, CDR2 SQIVND (reference sequence). The V end lost 5 bases, the J end lost 5 bases, and 15 bases lay between the germline ends. This CDR3 contains 14 residues. The CDR3 DNA follows: TGTGCCAGTAGTCTCGGGATGCGCGAGGAGACCCAGTACTTC. It yields the protein CASSLGMREETQYF. The full variable domain, rest sourced from reference TRBV19 and TRBJ2-5, is DGGITQSPKYLFRKEGQNVTLSCEQNLNHDAMYWYRQDPGQGLRLIYYSQIVNDFQKGDIAEGYSVSREKKESFPLTVTSAQKNPTAFYLCASSLGMREETQYFGPGTRLLVL.

CDR3 in DNA: TGTGCCAGCAGTTACTTGTCGACAGGGGGCTATGGAAACACCATATATTTT. This sequence encodes CASSYLSTGGYGNTIYF. This chain uses TRBV6-2 or TRBV6-3 with TRBJ1-3; TRBD1 matches 10 bases. With 1 base clipped from V and 3 bases from J, the junction kept 6 bases outside the gene matches. The CDR3 covers 17 residues. Germline CDR1 is MNHEY and CDR2 is SVGEGT.

The chain carries TRBV13 and TRBJ1-2; 7 nucleotides line up with TRBD1. J was trimmed by 3 bases and V by 4 bases; bases with no gene match: 5. CDR1 PRHDT and CDR2 FYEKMQ come from the germline V gene (reference sequence). This CDR3 comprises 14 residues. The DNA for the CDR3 is TGTGCCAGCAGCTCGGACAGGACGGACTATGGCTACACCTTC. Translation gives CASSSDRTDYGYTF.

The chain is built from TRBV6-6 and TRBJ2-2; 10 bases fit TRBD1. The V gene end was trimmed by 4 bases and the J gene end by 5 bases; junction bases not matched to a gene: 4. The CDR3 covers 15 residues. Per the germline V gene, CDR1 is MNHNY and CDR2 is SVGAGI (reference sequence). CDR3 in amino acids: CASSLGQGRTGELFF. For the CDR3, the DNA is TGTGCCAGCAGTTTGGGACAGGGGAGGACCGGGGAGCTGTTTTTT.

The chain is built from TRBV12-3 or TRBV12-4 and TRBJ1-1; TRBD1 aligns across 9 bases. The CDR3 is 10 amino acids. Losses at the gene ends were 7 bases for V and 14 bases for J; bases not matched to a gene: 5. This chain's CDR3 is CASTGTGPFF. CDR3 DNA sequence: TGTGCCAGCACCGGGACAGGGCCGTTCTTT.